This passage covers 31 T cell receptor beta chains from one sample sequenced in a study of shared clonotypes between healthy human individuals. Some clones are missing from TCRdb's copy, which holds only in-frame ones; the method was immunoSEQ multiplex PCR. In the table there are about 1.1 million clones, 70% to 85% of which are singletons. Sequencing used memory CD4+ T cells from PBMCs. Subset reported: CD45RA-negative fraction. These receptors were taken from a man between 18 and 35 years old in good health. Some clones in this sample may be carry-over from other donors' samples.

The J gene is TRBJ2-1, the V gene TRBV2, with D perhaps TRBD1 or TRBD2 (6 bases each). The V end lost 6 bases, the J end lost 6 bases, and 21 bases lay between the germline ends. The germline gives CDR1 SNHLY, CDR2 FYNNEI. The CDR3 is made up of 16 amino acids. CDR3 in DNA: TGTGCCAGCAGCCGGGACGGGGGCCCTGGTCTCAATGAGCAGTTCTTC. It is translated as CASSRDGGPGLNEQFF.

The V and J genes are TRBV18 and TRBJ2-5; tentatively, D is TRBD2 (5 bases). CDR1 and CDR2 from the germline V gene are KGHSH and LQKENI. The ends were cut back, 5 bases at V and 3 bases at J, with 10 bases in the middle. The CDR3 has 13 residues. The CDR3 nucleotides are TGTGCCAGCTCATCCGGACTCGAAGAGACCCAGTACTTC. Protein: CASSSGLEETQYF.

Turning to this clone: This sample includes further DNA sequences coding for the same CDR3. The chain employs TRBV30 and TRBJ2-2; D ambiguous. Germline CDR1 and CDR2: GTSNPN and SVGIG (reference sequence). The CDR3 loop spans 13 amino acids. Trimming took 2 bases from V and 2 from J, leaving 6 bases between them. CDR3 DNA sequence: TGTGCCTGGAGTCGAGACAACACCGGGGAGCTGTTTTTT. Residues: CAWSRDNTGELFF.

The chain recombines TRBV7-3 with TRBJ2-5; TRBD2 aligns across 11 bases. The CDR3 contains 14 residues. The trim removed 5 bases at V and 4 bases at J, leaving 3 bases unmatched. CDR1 is SGHTA and CDR2 is FQGTGA in the germline V gene. The CDR3 DNA is TGTGCCAGCAGCCCCGGACTAGCGGGAGAGACCCAGTACTTC. Translating it yields CASSPGLAGETQYF.

The gene calls are TRBV6-1 and TRBJ2-1; no reliable D call. V dropped 0 bases and J dropped 8 bases, with 14 bases sitting between them. Germline lookup yields CDR1 MNHNS and CDR2 SASEGT. The CDR3 spans 15 residues. The CDR3 DNA is TGTGCCAGCAGTGAAGCTAATCGAGTGATGGATGAGCAGTTCTTC. This codes for CASSEANRVMDEQFF.

In the case of this clone: Being one base from a much bigger clone, this may be a read error. The chain employs TRBV4-2 and TRBJ2-2; either TRBD1 or TRBD2 may supply D (5 bases each). Trimming removed 5 bases from V and 0 bases from J, with 10 bases in between. Looked up from germline, CDR1 is LGHNA and CDR2 is YNFKEQ. The CDR3 spans 15 residues. In DNA, the CDR3 is TGTGCCAGCAGCTTGGTGGGGGCGAACACCGGGGAGCTGTTTTTT. Translation gives CASSLVGANTGELFF.

V and J are TRBV6-6 and TRBJ1-2, with TRBD1 matching 9 bases. The CDR3 length is 15 residues. Looked up from germline, CDR1 is MNHNY and CDR2 is SVGAGI (reference sequence). Trimming cost V 6 bases and J 0 bases; bases outside gene matches: 5. Here the CDR3 DNA reads TGTGCCAGCAGGACTGACAGGGGGGCTAACTATGGCTACACCTTC. As protein: CASRTDRGANYGYTF.

The chain links TRBV6-5 to TRBJ1-2; 8 bases agree with TRBD1. The germline V gene encodes CDR1 MNHEY and CDR2 SVGAGI. The CDR3 runs to 15 residues. Trimming removed 5 bases from V and 3 bases from J; junction bases left unmatched: 8. The chain's CDR3 is CASSPTGGVDYGYTF. The CDR3 DNA reads as TGTGCCAGCAGTCCAACAGGGGGTGTTGACTATGGCTACACCTTC.

This clone was seen a handful of times. V is TRBV7-2 and J is TRBJ2-7; D might be TRBD2 (5 bases). CDR3 length: 13 residues. V was shortened by 5 bases and J by 5 bases, with 13 bases between the two germline ends. The germline gives CDR1 SGHTA, CDR2 FQGNSA. The CDR3 bases are TGTGCCAGCAGCCCCGGACTCACCCACGAGCAGTACTTC. It translates to CASSPGLTHEQYF.

The J gene is TRBJ2-1, the V gene TRBV7-9; 8 bases are a match to TRBD1. Germline V CDR1 and CDR2: SEHNR, FQNEAQ (reference sequence). There are 16 residues in the CDR3. V lost 2 bases and J lost 4; bases outside the gene matches: 7. The CDR3 coding sequence is TGTGCCAGCAGCTTAAAGGGACAGGTGACATACAATGAGCAGTTCTTC. This sequence encodes CASSLKGQVTYNEQFF. Full variable domain (rest looked up from reference TRBV7-9 and TRBJ2-1): DTGVSQNPRHKITKRGQNVTFRCDPISEHNRLYWYRQTLGQGPEFLTYFQNEAQLEKSRLLSDRFSAERPKGSFSTLEIQRTEQGDSAMYLCASSLKGQVTYNEQFFGPGTRLTVL.

The chain joins TRBV28 to TRBJ2-5; D remains unclear. The ends were cut back, 4 bases at V and 2 bases at J, with 17 bases in the middle. CDR1 MDHEN and CDR2 SYDVKM come from the germline V gene. This CDR3 is built from 16 residues. The DNA of the CDR3 is TGTGCCAGCAGTTCCTCGCGGTCAGCCTCACAAGAGACCCAGTACTTC. Translated: CASSSSRSASQETQYF.

The V and J genes are TRBV30 and TRBJ1-1, with a tentative D call TRBD1 (6 bases). Germline loops: CDR1 GTSNPN, CDR2 SVGIG (reference sequence). This CDR3 comprises 14 residues. V was cut by 1 base and J by 5 bases, with 14 bases left in between. Here the CDR3 reads CAWSDWGRRTEAFF. CDR3 DNA: TGTGCCTGGAGTGACTGGGGGCGTCGAACTGAAGCTTTCTTT.

The V call is TRBV10-1, the J call TRBJ1-1; D gene ambiguous. V was trimmed by 4 bases and J by 5 bases, leaving 23 bases between them. The germline CDR1 and CDR2 sequences are WNHNN and SYGVQD (reference sequence). This CDR3 is 17 amino acids long. CDR3 sequence: CASSVSDGAPCGTEAFF. For the CDR3, the DNA is TGCGCCAGCAGTGTATCCGACGGCGCTCCGTGTGGGACTGAAGCTTTCTTT.

The rearrangement joins TRBV19 to TRBJ1-5; D not resolved. The CDR3 consists of 14 residues. V was shortened by 3 bases and J by 1 base, with 7 bases between the two germline ends. The germline gives CDR1 LNHDA, CDR2 SQIVND (reference sequence). This CDR3 is CASSIQLSNQPQHF. CDR3 coding DNA: TGTGCCAGTAGTATCCAGCTGAGCAATCAGCCCCAGCATTTT.

A note on this clone: This same CDR3 is encoded by further DNA sequences in the sample. The gene calls are TRBV6-1 and TRBJ1-5; D gene ambiguous. With 1 base removed from V and 5 bases from J, the gap between germline ends came to 6 bases. The CDR3 is 13 residues long. Per the germline V gene, CDR1 is MNHNS and CDR2 is SASEGT. The CDR3 sequence: CASSEGAHQPQHF. In DNA, the CDR3 is TGTGCCAGCAGTGAAGGGGCACATCAGCCCCAGCATTTT.

The chain carries TRBV14 and TRBJ2-2; the match to TRBD2 covers 10 bases. Trimming cost V 3 bases and J 1 base; bases outside gene matches: 2. This CDR3 is 16 amino acids long. The germline CDR1 and CDR2 sequences are SGHDN and FVKESK. CDR3 sequence: CASSQRTSGNTGELFF. CDR3 bases: TGTGCCAGCAGCCAGAGGACTAGCGGGAACACCGGGGAGCTGTTTTTT.

On this clone: This sample includes further DNA sequences coding for the same CDR3. This chain connects TRBV5-1 to TRBJ2-5; D ambiguous. The germline V gene has CDR1 SGHRS and CDR2 YFSETQ. V was trimmed by 0 bases and J by 2 bases, leaving 5 bases between them. This CDR3 region has 13 residues. The CDR3 spells CASSLDTQETQYF. CDR3 sequence (DNA): TGCGCCAGCAGCTTGGATACTCAAGAGACCCAGTACTTC. The whole variable domain, filled in from reference TRBV5-1 and TRBJ2-5, reads KAGVTQTPRYLIKTRGQQVTLSCSPISGHRSVSWYQQTPGQGLQFLFEYFSETQRNKGNFPGRFSGRQFSNSRSEMNVSTLELGDSALYLCASSLDTQETQYFGPGTRLLVL.

The chain combines TRBV20-1 with TRBJ1-2; D uncertain. Germline CDR1 reads DFQATT; CDR2 reads SNEGSKA (reference sequence). Deletions cut 3 bases from V and 9 bases from J, with 11 bases between. CDR3 length equals 11 residues. The CDR3: CSASLDLSYTF. DNA of the CDR3: TGCAGTGCTAGTCTGGATTTGAGCTACACCTTC.

This clone was seen just once. A junction boundary mismatches the germline segment, possibly from a read error. CDR3 in DNA: TGTGCCAGCAGATTAGAAGCGGGTCCACAAGAGACCCAGTACTTC. Its translation: CASRLEAGPQETQYF. This rearrangement joins TRBV11-2 to TRBJ2-5; a possible D gene is TRBD2 (6 bases). Germline V gene sequence: CDR1 SGHAT, CDR2 FQNNGV. This CDR3 has 15 amino acids.

In its sample, this clone was seen once. A read error may account for a junction end that differs from germline. This chain connects TRBV28 to TRBJ1-2, with D unclear. This CDR3 comprises 12 residues. Germline assignment: CDR1 MDHEN and CDR2 SYDVKM. The CDR3 bases are TGTGCCAGCACGCCCGACGTTAGGGATCCGGTCTTC. Protein product: CASTPDVRDPVF.

The chain recombines TRBV5-1 with TRBJ2-7; 7 bases match TRBD1. V shed 0 bases and J 7 bases; nucleotides not matched to a gene: 7. CDR1 is SGHRS and CDR2 is YFSETQ in the germline V gene. This CDR3 spans 14 amino acids. CDR3 in amino acids: CASSLGDSRGEQYF. CDR3 DNA sequence: TGCGCCAGCAGCTTGGGGGACAGTCGGGGAGAGCAGTACTTC.

The chain couples TRBV7-9 to TRBJ2-3, with 12 positions matching TRBD2. V was clipped by 5 bases and J by 3 bases; unmatched bases: 9. Germline V gene lookup returns CDR1 SEHNR and CDR2 FQNEAQ (reference sequence). The CDR3 consists of 17 residues. The CDR3 DNA sequence: TGTGCCAGCAGCCTCCCTAGCGGGAGGGCCGGAACAGATACGCAGTATTTT. Residues: CASSLPSGRAGTDTQYF.

V gene TRBV14 combines with J gene TRBJ2-4; maybe TRBD1 (7 bases). This CDR3 is 14 amino acids long. The ends were cut back, 6 bases at V and 6 bases at J, with 15 bases in the middle. Germline-derived CDR1 and CDR2 are SGHDN and FVKESK. CDR3 DNA: TGTGCCAGCAGTGCTCAGGGGGGAGGAAACATTCAGTACTTC. Residues: CASSAQGGGNIQYF.

This clone was seen a single time. The chain carries TRBV18 and TRBJ2-1, with TRBD1 matching 9 bases. Trimming cost V 1 base and J 5 bases; bases outside gene matches: 3. The CDR3 covers 15 residues. Per germline, CDR1 KGHSH and CDR2 LQKENI. CDR3 amino acids: CASSPRGQGNNEQFF. The CDR3 nucleotides read TGTGCCAGCTCACCACGGGGACAGGGCAACAATGAGCAGTTCTTC.

The J gene is TRBJ2-1, the V gene TRBV7-2; 7 bases align to TRBD2. Looked up from germline, CDR1 is SGHTA and CDR2 is FQGNSA. V lost 1 base and J lost 10; bases outside the gene matches: 19. The CDR3 has 18 amino acids. The CDR3 loop is CASSLGQYGGSRRMEQFF. The CDR3 coding sequence is TGTGCCAGCAGCTTAGGGCAGTACGGCGGGAGCCGTAGGATGGAGCAGTTCTTC.

The CDR3 region has the DNA TGTGCCAGCAGTGAACAGAAAATAAAGCAGTACTTC. Amino acids: CASSEQKIKQYF. The chain links TRBV28 to TRBJ2-7; D is unresolved. This CDR3 comprises 12 residues. V lost 5 bases, J lost 8 bases, and 13 bases lay in between. Germline V CDR1 and CDR2: MDHEN, SYDVKM.

This clone was picked up many times. The genes are TRBV6-1 and TRBJ1-1, with TRBD1 identical over 8 bases. This CDR3 contains 14 residues. Germline values: CDR1 MNHNS, CDR2 SASEGT. V gave up 2 bases and J gave up 3 bases; unmatched junction bases: 2. The CDR3 DNA is TGTGCCAGCAGTGAACAGGGGGCAGACACTGAAGCTTTCTTT. This encodes CASSEQGADTEAFF.

The rearrangement links TRBV10-1 to TRBJ2-5, with D unclear. This CDR3 has 14 residues. Germline assignment: CDR1 WNHNN and CDR2 SYGVQD (reference sequence). With 6 bases removed from V and 1 base from J, the gap between germline ends came to 12 bases. CDR3 amino acids: CASSPRRPQETQYF. CDR3 in DNA: TGCGCCAGCAGCCCCCGGCGGCCCCAAGAGACCCAGTACTTC.

The rearrangement links TRBV6-5 to TRBJ1-2, with D perhaps matching TRBD1 (6 bases). CDR3 length: 13 residues. V was shortened by 7 bases and J by 8 bases, with 17 bases between the two germline ends. Germline CDR1 MNHEY, CDR2 SVGAGI. Here the CDR3 DNA reads TGTGCCAGCAAAGGGACCACAGGGCACGGCTACACCTTC. This translates into CASKGTTGHGYTF.

The gene calls are TRBV9 and TRBJ2-1; D gene unclear. V was shortened by 0 bases and J by 0 bases, with 10 bases between the two germline ends. The CDR3 sequence is 16 residues long. The germline gives CDR1 SGDLS, CDR2 YYNGEE. The CDR3 DNA reads as TGTGCCAGCAGCGTAGTTTCCCCGAGCTCCTACAATGAGCAGTTCTTC. This encodes CASSVVSPSSYNEQFF.

The chain employs TRBV6-4 and TRBJ2-1, with 9 nucleotides matching TRBD2. Germline CDR1 reads MRHNA; CDR2 reads SNTAGT. CDR3 length: 16 residues. The ends lost 0 bases at V and 3 bases at J; junction bases unmatched: 3. The CDR3 reads CASSDSGREGYNEQFF. As DNA, the CDR3 is TGTGCCAGCAGTGACTCGGGGCGGGAGGGCTACAATGAGCAGTTCTTC.